This T cell receptor beta chain appears in the sequencing data of a study of T-cell reconstitution after alpha-beta-depleted transplantation in children. Unique molecular identifiers featured in how the TCRbeta library was prepared. TCRdb re-called the PCR reads with MiXCR, one entry per CDR3 protein. The sample lists 250,000 to 350,000 distinct CDR3 sequences, almost 10% occurring once. This clonotype was recorded at least ten times. This CDR3 region has 16 residues. Germline V gives CDR1 KGHDR, CDR2 SFDVKD. With V trimmed by 3 bases and J by 3 bases, 9 bases remained unmatched. The chain joins TRBV24-1 to TRBJ2-5, with 7 nucleotides matching TRBD1. The sample here was PBMCs from the stem cell graft donor, taken from the stem cell graft. The sequence was obtained from a human donor who donated a stem cell graft to a child with SCID. In nucleotides, the CDR3 is TGTGCCACCAGTGATGGGGGACAGAGAGTTGAAGAGACCCAGTACTTC. It yields the protein CATSDGGQRVEETQYF.